What follows are 5 T cell receptor beta chains derived from one specimen sequenced in a study of T cell repertoires in aging, cancer and after chemotherapy. A mixed TRB-A/B primer pool amplified rearranged TRB by multiplex touch-down PCR. TCRdb recomputed calls from the multiplex PCR reads with MiXCR, one row per CDR3 protein. The sample has 10,000 to 13,000 distinct CDR3 sequences; 20% to 30% are singletons. TCR beta rearrangements were amplified from peripheral blood genomic DNA. The sequenced sample consisted of blood. These receptor sequences come from a human donor in good health.

In its sample, this clonotype was seen a few times. J is TRBJ2-3 and V is TRBV20-1; D is perhaps TRBD2 (6 bases). The germline CDR1 and CDR2 sequences are DFQATT and SNEGSKA (reference sequence). CDR3 size: 12 residues. Trimming took off 3 bases at V and 2 bases at J, with 6 bases between the two ends. The CDR3 sequence: CSARGLTDTQYF. In DNA form, the CDR3 reads TGCAGTGCTAGGGGACTCACAGATACGCAGTATTTT.

This clonotype occurred a few times. This chain links TRBV6-5 with TRBJ1-5; perhaps TRBD1 as D (5 bases). Germline CDR1 and CDR2: MNHEY and SVGAGI. Between the trimmed V and J ends, which lost 7 bases and 5 bases, there was a span of 15 bases. The CDR3 has 14 residues. CDR3 coding DNA: TGTGCCAGCAATAACCTGGCAGGGTATCAGCCCCAGCATTTT. Translation: CASNNLAGYQPQHF.

In its sample, this clonotype is medium-sized. V and J are TRBV12-3 or TRBV12-4 and TRBJ1-1; D might be TRBD1 (6 bases). Trimming removed 3 bases from V and 1 base from J, with 18 bases in between. The CDR3 totals 17 residues. The CDR3 bases are TGTGCCAGCAGTTTCGTCGGGGGCGCAAGGTGGAACACTGAAGCTTTCTTT. Encoded protein: CASSFVGGARWNTEAFF.

This clonotype was observed a few times. V usage is TRBV7-9 and J usage is TRBJ2-3; D uncertain. The V and J ends lost 0 bases and 2 bases respectively, with 6 bases between them. This CDR3 comprises 14 residues. CDR1 and CDR2 from the germline V gene are SEHNR and FQNEAQ (reference sequence). The CDR3 nucleotides are TGTGCCAGCAGCTTAGCGGCCATCACAGATACGCAGTATTTT. Amino acids: CASSLAAITDTQYF.

Points on this clonotype: A much bigger clone sits one base away, suggesting this may be a read error. The V call is TRBV6-1, the J call TRBJ2-7; no definite D call. The germline V gene encodes CDR1 MNHNS and CDR2 SASEGT. Trimming removed 7 bases at V and 3 bases at J, with 19 bases between. The CDR3 has 15 residues. The CDR3 DNA is TGTGCCAGCAAGATACATGGAATCCCCATCTACGAGCAGTACTTC. Amino acids: CASKIHGIPIYEQYF.